This T cell receptor beta chain was identified in a study of PD-L1 blockade in urothelial cancer. Study at large: About 90% of the roughly 29 patients were men with bladder-origin urothelial cancer. Patients' histories included 0 to 3 prior chemotherapy regimens. Among blood samples, the median T cell count was some 140,000.

Sequenced by immunoSEQ multiplex PCR; TCRdb stores in-frame clones only, minus some. In the table there are more than 80,000 clones, roughly 80% of which are singletons. Germline V lookup: CDR1 MGHDK, CDR2 SYGVNS. CDR3 length equals 14 residues. V shed 4 bases, J shed 3 bases, and the junction held 6 bases outside the gene matches. Notes on the study in general: Lower than median blood TCR clonality before treatment predicted better survival.

On this clone itself: Antigen unknown.

The sequences come from PBMCs, collected around atezolizumab (anti-PD-L1) treatment. The origin of this receptor is a man aged 65 to 79 with urothelial cancer. The chain is built from TRBV25-1 and TRBJ2-7, with TRBD1 identical over 7 bases. Written as DNA, the CDR3 is TGTGCCAGCAGTGGAAAGACAGGGCACTACGAGCAGTACTTC. Translation gives CASSGKTGHYEQYF.